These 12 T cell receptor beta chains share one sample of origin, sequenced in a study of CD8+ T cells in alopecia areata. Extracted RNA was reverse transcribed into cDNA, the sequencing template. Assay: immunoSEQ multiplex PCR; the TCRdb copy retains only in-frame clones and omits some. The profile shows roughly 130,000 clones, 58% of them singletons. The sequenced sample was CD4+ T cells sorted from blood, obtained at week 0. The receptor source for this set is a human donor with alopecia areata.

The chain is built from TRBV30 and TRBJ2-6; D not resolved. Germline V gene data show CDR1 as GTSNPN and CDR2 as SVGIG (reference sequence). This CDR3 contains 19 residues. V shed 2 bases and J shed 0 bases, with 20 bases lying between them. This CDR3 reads CAWSLGRARAISGANVLTF. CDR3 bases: TGTGCCTGGAGTCTCGGTCGGGCCCGCGCGATCTCTGGGGCCAACGTCCTGACTTTC.

CDR3 sequence: CASGGQESPDTQYF. Written as DNA, the CDR3 is TGTGCCAGCGGGGGCCAGGAGTCCCCAGATACGCAGTATTTT. This chain joins TRBV2 and TRBJ2-3; tentatively, D is TRBD1 (6 bases). Germline CDR1 and CDR2: SNHLY and FYNNEI. V lost 8 bases and J 4 bases, leaving 16 bases between the germline ends. The CDR3 is 14 amino acids.

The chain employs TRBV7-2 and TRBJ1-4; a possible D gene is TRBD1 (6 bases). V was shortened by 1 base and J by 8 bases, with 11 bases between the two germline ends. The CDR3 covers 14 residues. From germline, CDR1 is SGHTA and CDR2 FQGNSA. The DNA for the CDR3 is TGTGCCAGCAGCTTAGGCCAGGGGAGGGAAAAACTGTTTTTT. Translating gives CASSLGQGREKLFF.

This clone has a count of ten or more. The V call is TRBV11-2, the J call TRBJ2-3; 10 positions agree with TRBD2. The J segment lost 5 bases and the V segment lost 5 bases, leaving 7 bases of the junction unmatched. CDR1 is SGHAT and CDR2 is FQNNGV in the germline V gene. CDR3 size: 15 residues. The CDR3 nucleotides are TGTGCCAGCAGCCTAAGCGGGAGGGATGGAGATACGCAGTATTTT. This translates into CASSLSGRDGDTQYF.

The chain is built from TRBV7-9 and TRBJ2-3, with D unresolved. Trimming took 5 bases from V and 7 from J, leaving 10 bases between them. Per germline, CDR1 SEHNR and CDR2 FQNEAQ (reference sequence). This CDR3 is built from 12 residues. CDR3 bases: TGTGCCAGCAGCGTGGACCGAAATACGCAGTATTTT. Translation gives CASSVDRNTQYF.

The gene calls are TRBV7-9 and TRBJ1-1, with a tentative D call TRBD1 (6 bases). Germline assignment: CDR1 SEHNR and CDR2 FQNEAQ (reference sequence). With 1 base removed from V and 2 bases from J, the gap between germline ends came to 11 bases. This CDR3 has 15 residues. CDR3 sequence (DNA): TGTGCCAGCAGCTTAGAGACAGGCGTAAACACTGAAGCTTTCTTT. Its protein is CASSLETGVNTEAFF.

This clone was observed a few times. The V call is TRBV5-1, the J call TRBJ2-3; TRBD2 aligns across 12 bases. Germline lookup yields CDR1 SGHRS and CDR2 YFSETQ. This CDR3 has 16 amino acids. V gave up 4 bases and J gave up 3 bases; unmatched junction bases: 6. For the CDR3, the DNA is TGCGCCAGCAGCAACCTAGCGGGGGGGCGTACAGATACGCAGTATTTT. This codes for CASSNLAGGRTDTQYF.

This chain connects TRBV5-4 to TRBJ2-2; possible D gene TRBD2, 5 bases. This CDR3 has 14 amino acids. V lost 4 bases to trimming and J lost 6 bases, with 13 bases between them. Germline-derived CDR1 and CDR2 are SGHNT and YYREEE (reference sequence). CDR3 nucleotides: TGTGCCAGCAGCGCCGCTAGCAGCCCCGGGGAGCTGTTTTTT. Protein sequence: CASSAASSPGELFF.

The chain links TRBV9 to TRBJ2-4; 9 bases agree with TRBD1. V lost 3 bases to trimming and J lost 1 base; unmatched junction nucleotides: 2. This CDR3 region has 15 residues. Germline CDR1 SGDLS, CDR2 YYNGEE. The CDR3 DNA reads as TGTGCCAGCAGCGCGGGGACAGGGGCCAAAAACATTCAGTACTTC. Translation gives CASSAGTGAKNIQYF.

This CDR3 is CSVGLGTGPGDQPQHF. For the CDR3, the DNA is TGCAGCGTTGGTCTTGGGACAGGGCCTGGGGATCAGCCCCAGCATTTT. This chain joins TRBV29-1 and TRBJ1-5; TRBD1 agrees at 9 bases. CDR1 is SQVTM and CDR2 is ANQGSEA in the germline V gene. The CDR3 has 16 residues. The trim removed 4 bases at V and 5 bases at J, leaving 12 bases unmatched.

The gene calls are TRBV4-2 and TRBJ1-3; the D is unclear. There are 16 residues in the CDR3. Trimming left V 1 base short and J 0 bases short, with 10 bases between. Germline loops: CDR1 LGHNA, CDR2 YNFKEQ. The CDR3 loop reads CASSQGLRVSGNTIYF. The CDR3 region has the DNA TGTGCCAGCAGCCAAGGTCTAAGGGTCTCTGGAAACACCATATATTTT.

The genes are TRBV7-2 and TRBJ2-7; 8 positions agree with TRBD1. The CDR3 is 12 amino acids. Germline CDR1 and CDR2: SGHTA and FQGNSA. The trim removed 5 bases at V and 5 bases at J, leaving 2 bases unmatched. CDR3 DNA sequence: TGTGCCAGCAGCGGACAGGGACACGAGCAGTACTTC. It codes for CASSGQGHEQYF.